The table lists the clone carrying this T cell receptor (beta chain) with a count of one. What it recognizes is unknown. This sample's time point: week 11, during vaccination. All doses held 300 ug of mutant IDH1 20-mer peptide, with topical imiquimod. The donor cohort comprised cases of new WHO grade 3 or 4 IDH1-mutant, ATRX-lost astrocytoma. This entry is derived from a study of a mutant IDH1 vaccine in newly diagnosed glioma. Study summary: Patients had eight vaccinations, in weeks 1, 3, 5, 7, 11, 15, 19 and 23. The first vaccination came 4-6 weeks after radiotherapy alone, or with temozolomide cycles.

Clones were read by immunoSEQ multiplex PCR, and TCRdb kept only the in-frame ones, dropping some. The sample holds some 64,000 clones, 80% seen once. Germline lookup yields CDR1 LNHDA and CDR2 SQIVND (reference sequence). The CDR3 spans 13 residues. Between the trimmed V and J ends, which lost 3 bases and 2 bases, there was a span of 7 bases. The chain is built from TRBV19 and TRBJ1-2; D unclear. This clonotype was sampled from a middle-aged man with glioma. Specimen: PBMCs, collected from a glioma patient whose treatment included an IDH1 peptide vaccine. CDR3 sequence reads: CASSMRENYGYTF. CDR3 bases: TGTGCCAGTAGTATGCGGGAAAACTATGGCTACACCTTC.